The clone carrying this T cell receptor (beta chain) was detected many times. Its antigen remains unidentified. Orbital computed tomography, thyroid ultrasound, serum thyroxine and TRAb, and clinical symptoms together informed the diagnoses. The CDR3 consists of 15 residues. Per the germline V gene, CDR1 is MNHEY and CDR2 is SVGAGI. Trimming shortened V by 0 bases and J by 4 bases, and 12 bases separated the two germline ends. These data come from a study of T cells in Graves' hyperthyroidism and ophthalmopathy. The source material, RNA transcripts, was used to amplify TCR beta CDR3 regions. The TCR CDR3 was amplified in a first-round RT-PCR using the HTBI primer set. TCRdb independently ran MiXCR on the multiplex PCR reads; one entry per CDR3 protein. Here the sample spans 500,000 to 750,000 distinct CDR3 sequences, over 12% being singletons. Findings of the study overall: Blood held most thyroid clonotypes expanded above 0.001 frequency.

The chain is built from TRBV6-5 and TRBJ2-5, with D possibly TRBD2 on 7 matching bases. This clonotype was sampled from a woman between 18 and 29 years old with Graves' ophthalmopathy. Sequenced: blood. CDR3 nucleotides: TGTGCCAGCAGTTACTCGGGGGGGCGGATAGAGACCCAGTACTTC. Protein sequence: CASSYSGGRIETQYF.